The 25 T cell receptor beta chains presented below share a single source sample, sequenced in a study of blood T cell repertoires in COVID-19. Profiled with immunoSEQ multiplex PCR; TCRdb holds only in-frame clones, not every one. The sample shows some 520,000 clones, roughly nine tenths of them seen only once. The sequenced sample consisted of peripheral blood. These receptors all stem from a man between 18 and 35 years old with COVID-19, enrolled during active disease.

This chain connects TRBV2 to TRBJ1-2, with 10 bases fitting TRBD1. CDR3 size: 13 residues. The V gene's germline CDR1 is SNHLY and CDR2 FYNNEI. Trimming removed 5 bases from V and 4 bases from J; junction bases left unmatched: 1. CDR3 coding DNA: TGTGCCAGCAGTTGGACAGGGGGCTATGGCTACACCTTC. This encodes CASSWTGGYGYTF.

The gene calls are TRBV5-5 and TRBJ1-1, with D perhaps TRBD1 (5 bases). CDR1 SGHKS and CDR2 YYEKEE come from the germline V gene (reference sequence). Trimming took off 0 bases at V and 0 bases at J, with 18 bases between the two ends. The CDR3 sequence is 18 residues long. The CDR3 spells CASSLGSGYRTLNTEAFF. CDR3 coding DNA: TGTGCCAGCAGCTTGGGGTCCGGGTACAGGACGTTGAACACTGAAGCTTTCTTT.

V and J are TRBV7-9 and TRBJ2-7; D might be TRBD2 (5 bases). Trimming pared 5 bases from V and 7 bases from J, leaving 15 bases between. Germline CDR1 is SEHNR and CDR2 is FQNEAQ (reference sequence). The CDR3 is 13 residues long. The DNA for the CDR3 is TGTGCCAGCAGCCCTACAAACTCGGGGGAGCAGTACTTC. Translation: CASSPTNSGEQYF.

The chain combines TRBV19 with TRBJ1-1, with TRBD1 as a possible D gene (5 bases). The germline V gene encodes CDR1 LNHDA and CDR2 SQIVND (reference sequence). The CDR3 spans 14 residues. Trimming removed 3 bases at V and 9 bases at J, with 17 bases between. The CDR3 here is CASSIPGPRGKAFF. Written as DNA, the CDR3 is TGTGCCAGTAGTATCCCGGGCCCCCGGGGGAAAGCTTTCTTT. The full variable domain, in which reference TRBV19 and TRBJ1-1 provide the parts outside the CDR3, is DGGITQSPKYLFRKEGQNVTLSCEQNLNHDAMYWYRQDPGQGLRLIYYSQIVNDFQKGDIAEGYSVSREKKESFPLTVTSAQKNPTAFYLCASSIPGPRGKAFFGQGTRLTVV.

The CDR3 sequence is CASSQGATGELFF. The CDR3 DNA follows: TGTGCCAGTTCACAGGGGGCGACCGGGGAGCTGTTTTTT. V usage is TRBV7-3 and J usage is TRBJ2-2; TRBD1 aligns across 9 bases. Germline V CDR1 and CDR2: SGHTA, FQGTGA. The CDR3 length is 13 residues. The trim removed 9 bases at V and 5 bases at J, leaving 4 bases unmatched.

The chain has TRBV7-9 and TRBJ1-2; TRBD1 is a possible D gene (5 bases). Germline values: CDR1 SEHNR, CDR2 FQNEAQ (reference sequence). The CDR3 has 15 residues. The germline V and J ends were trimmed by 2 bases and 1 base, with 11 bases remaining between them. CDR3 bases: TGTGCCAGCAGCTTACGCCAGGGCATTAACTATGGCTACACCTTC. Amino acid sequence: CASSLRQGINYGYTF.

The chain couples TRBV5-5 to TRBJ2-3, with 11 bases identical to TRBD1. With V trimmed by 0 bases and J by 4 bases, 4 bases remained unmatched. CDR1 SGHKS and CDR2 YYEKEE come from the germline V gene (reference sequence). This CDR3 region has 16 residues. The CDR3 nucleotides are TGTGCCAGCAGCTTGGAGCGGACAGGGGGCGCAGATACGCAGTATTTT. It translates to CASSLERTGGADTQYF.

The chain couples TRBV3-1 (or the pseudogene TRBV3-2) to TRBJ2-1; 10 bases are a match to TRBD2. The germline gives CDR1 LGHDT, CDR2 YNNKEL (reference sequence). With V trimmed by 5 bases and J by 1 base, 2 bases remained unmatched. There are 15 residues in the CDR3. The CDR3 region has the DNA TGTGCCAGCAGCGTACTAGCGGGGTCCTACAATGAGCAGTTCTTC. Protein product: CASSVLAGSYNEQFF.

V usage is TRBV19 and J usage is TRBJ1-2, with 7 bases matching TRBD1. CDR1 LNHDA and CDR2 SQIVND come from the germline V gene (reference sequence). The CDR3 is 19 residues long. The V and J ends lost 5 bases and 4 bases, in that order; junction bases with no gene match: 22. The CDR3 is CASSPEVGGRGRVGYGYTF. CDR3 bases: TGTGCCAGTAGTCCCGAAGTGGGGGGAAGGGGGCGAGTGGGCTATGGCTACACCTTC. Based on the CDR3 plus reference TRBV19 and TRBJ1-2, the full variable domain is DGGITQSPKYLFRKEGQNVTLSCEQNLNHDAMYWYRQDPGQGLRLIYYSQIVNDFQKGDIAEGYSVSREKKESFPLTVTSAQKNPTAFYLCASSPEVGGRGRVGYGYTFGSGTRLTVV.

The rearrangement joins TRBV6-5 to TRBJ2-1; 14 positions agree with TRBD2. The germline V gene encodes CDR1 MNHEY and CDR2 SVGAGI. The CDR3 loop spans 15 amino acids. V gave up 6 bases and J gave up 8 bases; unmatched junction bases: 6. The chain's CDR3 is CASSPGLAGVDEQFF. CDR3 nucleotides: TGTGCCAGCAGCCCGGGACTAGCGGGAGTAGATGAGCAGTTCTTC.

This chain links TRBV27 with TRBJ2-1; tentatively, D is TRBD1 (6 bases). The CDR3 extends over 14 amino acids. Germline V gene lookup returns CDR1 MNHEY and CDR2 SMNVEV (reference sequence). Trimming stripped 3 bases from V and 5 bases from J, with 11 bases between. CDR3 coding DNA: TGTGCCAGCAGTTTCCGGGACACCGACAATGAGCAGTTCTTC. Protein: CASSFRDTDNEQFF.

The V gene is TRBV19, the J gene TRBJ2-7; D possibly corresponds to TRBD2 (6 bases). CDR3 length equals 13 residues. V lost 4 bases to trimming and J lost 2 bases, with 9 bases between them. In germline, CDR1 is LNHDA, CDR2 SQIVND (reference sequence). Written as DNA, the CDR3 is TGTGCCAGTAGTAAGGGACTTACCTACGAGCAGTACTTC. Its protein product is CASSKGLTYEQYF.

V gene TRBV7-6 combines with J gene TRBJ2-1; D gene ambiguous. V gave up 5 bases and J gave up 1 base, with 9 bases separating them. Germline assignment: CDR1 SGHVS and CDR2 FNYEAQ. This CDR3 comprises 14 residues. As DNA, the CDR3 is TGTGCCAGCAGCCCCTCCGGGTCCTACAATGAGCAGTTCTTC. It encodes CASSPSGSYNEQFF.

CDR3 bases: TGTGCCAGCAGCTTAAGCGGCTCTGGAAACACCATATATTTT. Its translation is CASSLSGSGNTIYF. The genes are TRBV11-2 and TRBJ1-3, with D unclear. The CDR3 covers 14 residues. The germline gives CDR1 SGHAT, CDR2 FQNNGV. Trimming took 2 bases from V and 0 from J, leaving 5 bases between them. The entire variable domain, with the rest obtained from reference TRBV11-2 and TRBJ1-3, is as follows: EAGVAQSPRYKIIEKRQSVAFWCNPISGHATLYWYQQILGQGPKLLIQFQNNGVVDDSQLPKDRFSAERLKGVDSTLKIQPAKLEDSAVYLCASSLSGSGNTIYFGEGSWLTVV.

The chain links TRBV4-2 to TRBJ2-1; 7 positions agree with TRBD2. Germline V CDR1 and CDR2: LGHNA, YNFKEQ. The CDR3 spans 17 residues. V gave up 1 base and J gave up 7 bases; unmatched junction bases: 13. The CDR3 region has the DNA TGTGCCAGCAGCCAAGTCACGAGCGGGGAAAGGATAAATGAGCAGTTCTTC. Its protein product is CASSQVTSGERINEQFF.

The rearrangement joins TRBV5-1 to TRBJ2-2; 8 nucleotides agree with TRBD1. The germline V gene has CDR1 SGHRS and CDR2 YFSETQ. CDR3 size: 16 residues. V lost 4 bases to trimming and J lost 1 base; unmatched junction nucleotides: 6. CDR3 protein: CASSQRTGMNTGELFF. The CDR3 nucleotides read TGCGCCAGCAGCCAAAGGACAGGGATGAACACCGGGGAGCTGTTTTTT.

The rearrangement links TRBV11-2 to TRBJ1-6; tentative D call: TRBD1 (5 bases). The germline V and J ends were trimmed by 6 bases and 7 bases, with 16 bases remaining between them. Germline assignment: CDR1 SGHAT and CDR2 FQNNGV. This CDR3 has 15 residues. Here the CDR3 reads CASRKTDSPNSPLHF. For the CDR3, the DNA is TGTGCCAGCAGAAAAACCGACAGCCCCAATTCACCCCTCCACTTT.

The rearrangement joins TRBV24-1 to TRBJ2-3; D is ambiguous. Trimming took 8 bases from V and 2 from J, leaving 7 bases between them. The CDR3 runs to 12 residues. Germline loops: CDR1 KGHDR, CDR2 SFDVKD. CDR3 in amino acids: CATNTSTDTQYF. The CDR3 nucleotides are TGTGCCACCAACACATCCACAGATACGCAGTATTTT.

The chain has TRBV19 and TRBJ2-7; 8 bases fit TRBD1. Per the germline V gene, CDR1 is LNHDA and CDR2 is SQIVND (reference sequence). Germline trimming cut 4 bases from V and 6 bases from J; bases unmatched to any gene: 11. This CDR3 contains 15 residues. This chain's CDR3 is CASSKVGTGGGEQYF. Here the CDR3 DNA reads TGTGCCAGTAGTAAGGTGGGGACAGGCGGAGGCGAGCAGTACTTC.

The chain links TRBV18 to TRBJ2-7, with unresolved D. The CDR3 is 12 amino acids. V dropped 2 bases and J dropped 6 bases, with 8 bases sitting between them. CDR1 is KGHSH, CDR2 LQKENI, per germline. For the CDR3, the DNA is TGTGCCAGCTCACCATCCCAACTCGAGCAGTACTTC. It codes for CASSPSQLEQYF.

This chain uses TRBV19 with TRBJ1-1; D might be TRBD1 (5 bases). The V end lost 3 bases, the J end lost 4 bases, and 15 bases lay between the germline ends. This CDR3 comprises 15 residues. Germline CDR1 reads LNHDA; CDR2 reads SQIVND (reference sequence). In DNA, the CDR3 is TGTGCCAGTAGTATGGGAGGGGCTCGTAGCACTGAAGCTTTCTTT. This gives the protein CASSMGGARSTEAFF.

The chain recombines TRBV11-2 with TRBJ2-1, with 12 bases lining up with TRBD2. The CDR3 covers 17 residues. Losses at the gene ends were 1 base for V and 9 bases for J; bases not matched to a gene: 10. Germline loops: CDR1 SGHAT, CDR2 FQNNGV. CDR3 loop: CASSLGFTSGGWREQFF. CDR3 DNA sequence: TGTGCCAGCAGCTTAGGATTTACTAGCGGGGGGTGGCGTGAGCAGTTCTTC.

CDR3 in DNA: TGCAGCGTTGAAACTCGGGGACTAGCGGGCGCAAGACACAATGAGCAGTTCTTC. Amino acids: CSVETRGLAGARHNEQFF. J is TRBJ2-1 and V is TRBV29-1; the match to TRBD2 covers 12 bases. The CDR3 spans 18 residues. Germline CDR1 is SQVTM and CDR2 is ANQGSEA. Trimming at V came to 2 bases and at J to 5 bases, leaving 13 bases not matched to a gene.

The V call is TRBV13, the J call TRBJ1-2; 9 positions agree with TRBD1. J lost 3 bases, V lost 5 bases, and 7 bases had no gene match. Germline V gives CDR1 PRHDT, CDR2 FYEKMQ (reference sequence). The CDR3 extends over 15 amino acids. Here the CDR3 reads CASSPRTGEDYGYTF. The CDR3 region has the DNA TGTGCCAGCAGCCCAAGGACAGGGGAGGACTATGGCTACACCTTC.

The rearrangement uses TRBV7-9 and TRBJ2-1; 11 nucleotides line up with TRBD2. This CDR3 has 17 residues. With V trimmed by 2 bases and J by 2 bases, 5 bases remained unmatched. Germline CDR1 is SEHNR and CDR2 is FQNEAQ (reference sequence). The CDR3 DNA follows: TGTGCCAGCAGCTTATCAGGGACTAGCGGTCCCTACAATGAGCAGTTCTTC. Translated: CASSLSGTSGPYNEQFF.